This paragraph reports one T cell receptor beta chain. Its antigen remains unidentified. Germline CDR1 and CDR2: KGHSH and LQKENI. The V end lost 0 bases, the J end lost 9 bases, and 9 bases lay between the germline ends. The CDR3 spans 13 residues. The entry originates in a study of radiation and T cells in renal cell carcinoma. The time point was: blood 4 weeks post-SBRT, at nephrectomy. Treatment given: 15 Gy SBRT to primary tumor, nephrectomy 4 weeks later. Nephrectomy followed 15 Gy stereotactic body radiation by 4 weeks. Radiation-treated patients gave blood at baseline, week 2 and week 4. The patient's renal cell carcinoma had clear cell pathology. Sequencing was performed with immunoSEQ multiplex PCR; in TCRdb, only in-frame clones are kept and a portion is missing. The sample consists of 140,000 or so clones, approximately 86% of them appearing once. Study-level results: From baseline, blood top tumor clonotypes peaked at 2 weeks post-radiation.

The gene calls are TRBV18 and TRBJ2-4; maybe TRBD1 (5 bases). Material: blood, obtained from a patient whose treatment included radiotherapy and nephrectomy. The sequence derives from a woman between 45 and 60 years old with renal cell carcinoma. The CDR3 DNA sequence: TGTGCCAGCTCACCACCGGGGCAGGGCATTCAGTACTTC. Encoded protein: CASSPPGQGIQYF.